The clone carrying this T cell receptor beta chain has at least ten counts. Its antigen is undetermined. Regarding time point: persistent/refractory GD, antithyroid drugs over 5 years with positive TRAb. PBMC-extracted RNA yielded the TCR library. TCR beta libraries were built with iRepertoire HTBI primers and Arm-PCR of CDR3 regions. MiXCR, run by TCRdb on the multiplex PCR reads, gives a single entry per CDR3 protein. The top ten hold roughly three fifths of the sample, which has roughly 300,000 distinct CDR3 sequences, around 23% seen once. The length of the CDR3 is 15 residues. V was cut by 4 bases and J by 4 bases, with 16 bases left in between. Germline lookup yields CDR1 LNHDA and CDR2 SQIVND (reference sequence). This sample was included in a study of regulatory T cells in long-lasting Graves disease. Study summary: Over 5 years of antithyroid drugs with positive TSH receptor antibodies was taken to mean persistent Graves' disease. Overall study results and limits: Under persistent disease, TRBV28, TRBJ1-2 and TRBJ2-5 were used preferentially. Persistent-disease Graves' patients showed less TCR diversity than new cases.

J is TRBJ1-1 and V is TRBV19; possibly TRBD1 for D (6 bases). The source of this sequence is a female donor with Graves disease. Sequencing was performed on peripheral blood mononuclear cells (PBMCs), taken when the disease was refractory, from a patient treated with antithyroid drugs. The DNA for the CDR3 is TGTGCCAGTAGTAGATCAGGGGAAGGCGGCACTGAAGCTTTCTTT. Translated: CASSRSGEGGTEAFF.